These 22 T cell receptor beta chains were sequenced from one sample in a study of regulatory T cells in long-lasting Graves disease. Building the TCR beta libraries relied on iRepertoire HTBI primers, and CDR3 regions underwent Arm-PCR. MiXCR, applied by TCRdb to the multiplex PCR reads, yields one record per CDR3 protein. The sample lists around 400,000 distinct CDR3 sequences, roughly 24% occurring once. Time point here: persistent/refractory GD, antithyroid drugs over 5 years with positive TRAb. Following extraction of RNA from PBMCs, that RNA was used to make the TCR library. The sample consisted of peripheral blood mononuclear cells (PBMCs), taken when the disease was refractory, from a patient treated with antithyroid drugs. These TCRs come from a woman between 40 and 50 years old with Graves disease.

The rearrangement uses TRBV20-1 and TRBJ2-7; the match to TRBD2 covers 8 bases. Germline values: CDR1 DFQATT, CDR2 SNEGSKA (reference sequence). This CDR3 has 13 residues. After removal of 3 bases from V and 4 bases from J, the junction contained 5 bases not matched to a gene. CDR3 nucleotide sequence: TGCAGTGCTAGCCCTAGCGGGCTTTACGAGCAGTACTTC. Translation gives CSASPSGLYEQYF.

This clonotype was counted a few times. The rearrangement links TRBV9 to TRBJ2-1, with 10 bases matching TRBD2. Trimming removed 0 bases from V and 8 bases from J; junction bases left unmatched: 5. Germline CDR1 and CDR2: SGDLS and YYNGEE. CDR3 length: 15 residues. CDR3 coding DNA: TGTGCCAGCAGCGTAGGGTCTAGCGGGAGCCATGAGCAGTTCTTC. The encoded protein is CASSVGSSGSHEQFF.

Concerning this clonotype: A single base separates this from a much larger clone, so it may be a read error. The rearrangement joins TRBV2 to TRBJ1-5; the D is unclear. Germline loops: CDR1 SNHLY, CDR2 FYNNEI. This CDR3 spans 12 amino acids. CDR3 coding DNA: TGTGCCAGCACGAACAGCAATCAGCCCGAGCATTTT. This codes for CASTNSNQPEHF.

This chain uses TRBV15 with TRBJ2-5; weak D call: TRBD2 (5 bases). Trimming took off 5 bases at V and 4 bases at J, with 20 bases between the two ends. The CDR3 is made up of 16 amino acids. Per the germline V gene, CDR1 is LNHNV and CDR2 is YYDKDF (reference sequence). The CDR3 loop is CATSSEPDGVRETQYF. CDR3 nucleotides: TGTGCCACCAGCTCTGAGCCAGACGGGGTCAGAGAGACCCAGTACTTC.

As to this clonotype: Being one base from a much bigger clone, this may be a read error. Here the CDR3 reads CAGTSGESENIQYF. The CDR3 region has the DNA TGTGCCGGCACCTCCGGGGAGTCTGAAAACATTCAGTACTTC. The rearrangement links TRBV28 to TRBJ2-4; TRBD2 might be the D (5 bases). Trimming took off 11 bases at V and 5 bases at J, with 19 bases between the two ends. CDR3 length equals 14 residues. The germline gives CDR1 MDHEN, CDR2 SYDVKM.

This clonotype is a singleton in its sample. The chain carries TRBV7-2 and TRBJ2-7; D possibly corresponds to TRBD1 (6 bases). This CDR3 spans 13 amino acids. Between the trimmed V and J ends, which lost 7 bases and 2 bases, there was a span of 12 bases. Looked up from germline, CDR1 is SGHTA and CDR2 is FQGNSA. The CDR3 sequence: CASIRDNPYEQYF. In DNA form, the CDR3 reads TGTGCCAGCATCAGGGACAATCCCTACGAGCAGTACTTC.

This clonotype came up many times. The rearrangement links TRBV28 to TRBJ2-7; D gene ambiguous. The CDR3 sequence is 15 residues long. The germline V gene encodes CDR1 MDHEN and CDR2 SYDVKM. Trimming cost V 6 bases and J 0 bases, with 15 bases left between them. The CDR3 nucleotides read TGTGCCAGCAGACCTGCCGTGCGGAGCTCCTACGAGCAGTACTTC. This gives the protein CASRPAVRSSYEQYF.

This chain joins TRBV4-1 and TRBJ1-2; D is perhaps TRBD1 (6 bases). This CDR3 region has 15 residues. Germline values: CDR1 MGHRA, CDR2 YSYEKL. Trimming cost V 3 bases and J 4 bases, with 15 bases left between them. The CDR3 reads CASSHLAGASYGYTF. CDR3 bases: TGCGCCAGCAGCCACCTAGCAGGGGCAAGCTATGGCTACACCTTC.

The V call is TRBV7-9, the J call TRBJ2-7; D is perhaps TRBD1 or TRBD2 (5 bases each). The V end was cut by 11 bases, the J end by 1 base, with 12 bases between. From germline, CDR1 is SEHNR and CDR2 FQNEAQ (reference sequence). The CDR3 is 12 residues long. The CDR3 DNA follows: TGTGCCGTAGGGACGTTATCCTACGAGCAGTACTTC. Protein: CAVGTLSYEQYF.

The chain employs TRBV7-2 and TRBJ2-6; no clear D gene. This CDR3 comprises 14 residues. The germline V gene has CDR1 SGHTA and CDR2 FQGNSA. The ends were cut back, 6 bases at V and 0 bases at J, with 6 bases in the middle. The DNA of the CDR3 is TGTGCCAGCAGAGAAAACTCTGGGGCCAACGTCCTGACTTTC. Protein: CASRENSGANVLTF. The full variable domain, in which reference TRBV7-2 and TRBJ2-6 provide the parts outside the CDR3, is GAGVSQSPSNKVTEKGKDVELRCDPISGHTALYWYRQSLGQGLEFLIYFQGNSAPDKSGLPSDRFSAERTGGSVSTLTIQRTQQEDSAVYLCASRENSGANVLTFGAGSRLTVL.

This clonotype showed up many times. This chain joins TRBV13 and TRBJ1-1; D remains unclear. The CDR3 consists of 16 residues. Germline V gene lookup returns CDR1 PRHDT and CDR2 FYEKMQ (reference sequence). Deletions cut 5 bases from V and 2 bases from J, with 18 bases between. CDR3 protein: CASSPPSEGRNTEAFF. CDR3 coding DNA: TGTGCCAGCAGCCCGCCTTCGGAGGGAAGAAACACTGAAGCTTTCTTT. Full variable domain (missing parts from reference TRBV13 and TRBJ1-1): AAGVIQSPRHLIKEKRETATLKCYPIPRHDTVYWYQQGPGQDPQFLISFYEKMQSDKGSIPDRFSAQQFSDYHSELNMSSLELGDSALYFCASSPPSEGRNTEAFFGQGTRLTVV.

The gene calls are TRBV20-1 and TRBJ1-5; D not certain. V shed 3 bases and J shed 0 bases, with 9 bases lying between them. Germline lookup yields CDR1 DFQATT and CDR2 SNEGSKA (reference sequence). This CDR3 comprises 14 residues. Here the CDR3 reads CSASKLGSNQPQHF. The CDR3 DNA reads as TGCAGTGCTAGCAAGCTAGGTAGCAATCAGCCCCAGCATTTT.

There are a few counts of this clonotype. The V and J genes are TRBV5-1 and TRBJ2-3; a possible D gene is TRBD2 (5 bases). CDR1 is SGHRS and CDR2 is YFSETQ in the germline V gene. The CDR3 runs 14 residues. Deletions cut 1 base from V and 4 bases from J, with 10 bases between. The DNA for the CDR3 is TGCGCCAGCAGCTTGAGTGGACTTCCAGATACGCAGTATTTT. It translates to CASSLSGLPDTQYF.

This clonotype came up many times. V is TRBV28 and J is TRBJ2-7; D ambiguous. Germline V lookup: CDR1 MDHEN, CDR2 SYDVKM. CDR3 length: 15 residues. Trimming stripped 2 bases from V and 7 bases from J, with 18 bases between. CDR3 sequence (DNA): TGTGCCAGCAGTTTACGCCAGGCGGCCCCCCGGGAGCAGTACTTC. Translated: CASSLRQAAPREQYF.

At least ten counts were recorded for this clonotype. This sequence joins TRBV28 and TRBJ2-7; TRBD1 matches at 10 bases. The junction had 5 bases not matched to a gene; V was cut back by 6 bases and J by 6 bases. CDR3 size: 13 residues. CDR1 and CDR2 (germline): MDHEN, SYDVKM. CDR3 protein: CASSPGQGTEQYF. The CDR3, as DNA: TGTGCCAGCAGCCCGGGACAGGGGACCGAGCAGTACTTC.

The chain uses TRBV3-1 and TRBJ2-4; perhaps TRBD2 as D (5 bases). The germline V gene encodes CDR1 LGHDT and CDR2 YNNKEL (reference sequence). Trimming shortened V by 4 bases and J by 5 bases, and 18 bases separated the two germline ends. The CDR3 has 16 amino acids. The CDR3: CASSRSLAAWENIQYF. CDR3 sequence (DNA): TGTGCCAGCAGCCGATCCCTAGCCGCCTGGGAAAACATTCAGTACTTC.

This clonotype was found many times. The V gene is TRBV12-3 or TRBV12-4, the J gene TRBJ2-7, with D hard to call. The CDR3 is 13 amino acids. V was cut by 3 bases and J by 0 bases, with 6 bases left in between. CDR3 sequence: CASSFALSYEQYF. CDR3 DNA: TGTGCCAGCAGTTTCGCCCTCTCCTACGAGCAGTACTTC.

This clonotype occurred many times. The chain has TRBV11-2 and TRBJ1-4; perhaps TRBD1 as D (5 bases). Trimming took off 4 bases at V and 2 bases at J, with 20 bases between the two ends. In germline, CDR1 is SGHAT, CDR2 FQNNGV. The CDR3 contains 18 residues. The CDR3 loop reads CASSCDRDHRGTNEKLFF. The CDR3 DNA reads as TGTGCCAGCAGCTGTGATCGGGACCACCGTGGCACTAATGAAAAACTGTTTTTT.

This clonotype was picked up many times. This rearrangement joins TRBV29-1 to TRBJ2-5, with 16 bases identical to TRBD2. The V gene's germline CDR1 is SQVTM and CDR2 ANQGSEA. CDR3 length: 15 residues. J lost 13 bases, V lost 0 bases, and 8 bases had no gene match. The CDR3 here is CSVEDGGLAGGLRYF. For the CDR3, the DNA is TGCAGCGTTGAAGATGGGGGACTAGCGGGAGGGCTTCGGTACTTC.

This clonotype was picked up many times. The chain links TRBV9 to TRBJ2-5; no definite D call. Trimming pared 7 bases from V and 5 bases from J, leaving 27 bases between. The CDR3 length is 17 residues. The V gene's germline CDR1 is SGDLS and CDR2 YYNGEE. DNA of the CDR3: TGTGCCAGCTCCCCCGAACCCAGTCTGTTCACGGCGGAGACCCAGTACTTC. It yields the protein CASSPEPSLFTAETQYF.

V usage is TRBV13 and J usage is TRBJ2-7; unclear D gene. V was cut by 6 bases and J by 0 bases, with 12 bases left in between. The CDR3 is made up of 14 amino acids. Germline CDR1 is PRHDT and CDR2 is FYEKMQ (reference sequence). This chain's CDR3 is CASSSDGFSYEQYF. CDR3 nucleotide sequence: TGTGCCAGCAGTTCGGACGGGTTCTCCTACGAGCAGTACTTC.

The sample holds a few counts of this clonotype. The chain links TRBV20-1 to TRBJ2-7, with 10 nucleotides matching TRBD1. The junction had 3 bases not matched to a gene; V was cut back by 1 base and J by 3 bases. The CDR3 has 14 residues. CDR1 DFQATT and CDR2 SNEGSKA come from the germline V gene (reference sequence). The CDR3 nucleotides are TGCAGTGCTAGAGGGGACAGGGGAGACTACGAGCAGTACTTC. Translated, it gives CSARGDRGDYEQYF.